These 19 T cell receptor beta chains originate from one sample sequenced in a study of T cells in Graves' hyperthyroidism and ophthalmopathy. Amplification of TCR beta CDR3 regions used RNA as the template. HTBI primers drove first-round RT-PCR of the TCR CDR3. TCRdb fed the multiplex PCR reads into MiXCR, producing one record per CDR3 protein. Here the sample spans more than 600,000 distinct CDR3 sequences, about 15% being singletons. The sequenced sample was blood. Every receptor here comes from a man aged 18-30 years with Graves' hyperthyroidism.

The chain uses TRBV3-1 and TRBJ1-1; tentative D call: TRBD1 (6 bases). V lost 11 bases, J lost 0 bases, and 13 bases lay in between. The CDR3 loop spans 13 amino acids. Germline CDR1 is LGHDT and CDR2 is YNNKEL (reference sequence). The CDR3 here is CAGTGTLNTEAFF. The CDR3 coding sequence is TGTGCCGGCACAGGGACTTTGAACACTGAAGCTTTCTTT.

There are a few counts of this clonotype. The chain combines TRBV20-1 with TRBJ1-2, with D possibly matching TRBD1 (6 bases). Germline lookup yields CDR1 DFQATT and CDR2 SNEGSKA (reference sequence). This CDR3 has 16 amino acids. V was shortened by 0 bases and J by 3 bases, with 17 bases between the two germline ends. The CDR3 spells CSARDLNQGMHYGYTF. As DNA, the CDR3 is TGCAGTGCTAGAGATCTGAACCAGGGGATGCACTATGGCTACACCTTC.

This clonotype was picked up many times. The V and J genes are TRBV28 and TRBJ2-7; 14 bases are shared with TRBD2. Germline V gives CDR1 MDHEN, CDR2 SYDVKM. The CDR3 has 14 residues. V lost 6 bases and J lost 3; bases outside the gene matches: 1. CDR3 amino acids: CASSGLAGGYEQYF. CDR3 sequence (DNA): TGTGCCAGCAGCGGACTAGCGGGAGGCTACGAGCAGTACTTC.

This clonotype was counted at least ten times. The chain combines TRBV27 with TRBJ2-1; D may be TRBD1 (6 bases). This CDR3 is built from 12 residues. The V end lost 6 bases, the J end lost 10 bases, and 13 bases lay between the germline ends. CDR1 is MNHEY and CDR2 is SMNVEV in the germline V gene (reference sequence). The CDR3 DNA sequence: TGTGCCAGCAGGGAAGGGGGAGACGAGCAGTTCTTC. Translated, it gives CASREGGDEQFF.

This chain connects TRBV2 to TRBJ1-4; D not resolved. Germline CDR1 reads SNHLY; CDR2 reads FYNNEI. Trimming shortened V by 8 bases and J by 0 bases, and 10 bases separated the two germline ends. The CDR3 length is 14 residues. In DNA form, the CDR3 reads TGTGCCAGCGGACCCGGGACAACTAATGAAAAACTGTTTTTT. Translation gives CASGPGTTNEKLFF.

The table lists this clonotype with a few counts. This chain joins TRBV5-1 and TRBJ2-1; possibly TRBD2 for D (6 bases). The CDR3 totals 15 residues. Trimming pared 4 bases from V and 6 bases from J, leaving 17 bases between. Germline CDR1 and CDR2: SGHRS and YFSETQ. CDR3 protein: CASSPSLTSSNEQFF. CDR3 DNA: TGCGCCAGCAGCCCTTCACTTACTAGCTCCAATGAGCAGTTCTTC.

In its sample, this clonotype was seen many times. The V and J genes are TRBV6-2 or TRBV6-3 and TRBJ2-7, with a possible D match to TRBD2 (6 bases). V dropped 6 bases and J dropped 3 bases, with 18 bases sitting between them. The CDR3 consists of 15 residues. The V gene's germline CDR1 is MNHEY and CDR2 SVGEGT. CDR3 bases: TGTGCCAGCAGGAATCAGGGAGGCGCGGTCTACGAGCAGTACTTC. Protein sequence: CASRNQGGAVYEQYF.

This clonotype was counted many times. The genes are TRBV6-1 and TRBJ1-2; 8 bases align to TRBD1. CDR3 length: 15 residues. Trimming took 5 bases from V and 4 from J; bases not matched to a gene: 9. CDR1 is MNHNS and CDR2 is SASEGT in the germline V gene. CDR3 sequence: CASSYFDRGPYGYTF. The DNA for the CDR3 is TGTGCCAGCAGTTACTTTGACAGGGGCCCCTATGGCTACACCTTC.

The chain carries TRBV13 and TRBJ2-1, with TRBD2 identical over 9 bases. V trimming: 5 bases; J trimming: 3 bases; junction bases outside the gene matches: 8. Germline-derived CDR1 and CDR2 are PRHDT and FYEKMQ (reference sequence). The CDR3 is 16 residues long. CDR3 coding DNA: TGTGCCAGCAGCCGAGAAACTAGCGGGCTCTACAATGAGCAGTTCTTC. Translated, it gives CASSRETSGLYNEQFF.

This chain links TRBV29-1 with TRBJ1-1; D call uncertain. V lost 7 bases and J lost 7, with 4 bases in between. Germline lookup yields CDR1 SQVTM and CDR2 ANQGSEA. The CDR3 has 8 residues. In DNA, the CDR3 is TGCAGCGCCGATGAAGCTTTCTTT. It encodes CSADEAFF.

This clonotype was counted at least ten times. For the CDR3, the DNA is TGTGCCAGCAGCCCAGGGCGGGGGTCGCAGACCCAGTACTTC. Translation gives CASSPGRGSQTQYF. V gene TRBV7-2 combines with J gene TRBJ2-5, with TRBD2 matching 7 bases. Germline V gives CDR1 SGHTA, CDR2 FQGNSA. The CDR3 runs to 14 residues. V was pared by 5 bases and J by 6 bases, with 9 bases of the junction left unmatched.

There are many counts of this clonotype. The CDR3 spells CSATSGTPNTGELFF. The CDR3 DNA reads as TGCAGTGCTACCTCCGGGACACCGAACACCGGGGAGCTGTTTTTT. The chain links TRBV20-1 to TRBJ2-2, with D possibly being TRBD1 (6 bases). This CDR3 contains 15 residues. Germline CDR1 is DFQATT and CDR2 is SNEGSKA (reference sequence). Trimming took off 4 bases at V and 0 bases at J, with 12 bases between the two ends.

This clonotype was seen many times. J is TRBJ2-3 and V is TRBV7-8; D may be TRBD1 (5 bases). Germline V CDR1 and CDR2: SGHVS, FQNEAQ. Between the trimmed V and J ends, which lost 4 bases and 6 bases, there was a span of 14 bases. The CDR3 contains 14 residues. The CDR3 sequence: CASSSLSRADTQYF. In nucleotides, the CDR3 is TGTGCCAGCAGCTCCCTGAGCAGGGCGGATACGCAGTATTTT.

Details on this clonotype: A much larger clone is a single base away; this may be a read error. The chain employs TRBV9 and TRBJ2-7; 10 bases match TRBD2. The CDR3 contains 13 residues. The J segment lost 4 bases and the V segment lost 3 bases, leaving 1 base of the junction unmatched. Germline values: CDR1 SGDLS, CDR2 YYNGEE. The chain's CDR3 is CASSAGLAYEQYF. CDR3 nucleotide sequence: TGTGCCAGCAGCGCGGGACTAGCGTACGAGCAGTACTTC.

This clonotype was counted ten times or more. This chain connects TRBV18 to TRBJ2-5, with D perhaps being TRBD1 or TRBD2 (5 bases each). Trimming took off 3 bases at V and 5 bases at J, with 10 bases between the two ends. The CDR3 covers 13 residues. Germline values: CDR1 KGHSH, CDR2 LQKENI. The CDR3 nucleotides are TGTGCCAGCTCACCGAGGGGTGCGGAGACCCAGTACTTC. Protein sequence: CASSPRGAETQYF.

Many counts were recorded for this clonotype. This chain links TRBV18 with TRBJ1-2; D unresolved. The CDR3 runs to 13 residues. The V gene lost 3 bases and the J gene lost 4 bases, with 9 bases spanning the gap. The germline CDR1 and CDR2 sequences are KGHSH and LQKENI. The CDR3 bases are TGTGCCAGCTCACCCCCCACCCTCTATGGCTACACCTTC. Its translation is CASSPPTLYGYTF.

This clonotype was counted many times. The V call is TRBV28, the J call TRBJ2-3, with D maybe TRBD2 (7 bases). The length of the CDR3 is 16 residues. V shed 3 bases and J shed 0 bases, with 13 bases lying between them. From germline, CDR1 is MDHEN and CDR2 SYDVKM. This CDR3 reads CASSLGGGASTDTQYF. The CDR3, as DNA: TGTGCCAGCAGTTTGGGGGGGGGCGCTAGCACAGATACGCAGTATTTT. Using reference TRBV28 and TRBJ2-3 for the parts outside the CDR3, the full variable domain is DVKVTQSSRYLVKRTGEKVFLECVQDMDHENMFWYRQDPGLGLRLIYFSYDVKMKEKGDIPEGYSVSREKKERFSLILESASTNQTSMYLCASSLGGGASTDTQYFGPGTRLTVL.

This clonotype was counted between two and nine times. The J gene is TRBJ1-5, the V gene TRBV20-1; perhaps TRBD1 as D (6 bases). CDR3 size: 12 residues. With 6 bases removed from V and 8 bases from J, the gap between germline ends came to 14 bases. Germline CDR1 and CDR2: DFQATT and SNEGSKA (reference sequence). The CDR3 sequence: CSAPKRGEPQHF. CDR3 nucleotides: TGCAGTGCACCGAAGAGGGGGGAGCCCCAGCATTTT.

This clonotype was seen many times. The gene calls are TRBV11-2 and TRBJ2-1; no firm D call. Between the trimmed V and J ends, which lost 3 bases and 6 bases, there was a span of 9 bases. Germline lookup yields CDR1 SGHAT and CDR2 FQNNGV. The CDR3 extends over 13 amino acids. CDR3 coding DNA: TGTGCCAGCAGCTTCCCTCCGGTCAATGAGCAGTTCTTC. It is translated as CASSFPPVNEQFF.